These T cell receptor beta chains were read from a single sample in a study of T cell clones after liver transplantation. Method: immunoSEQ multiplex PCR; TCRdb's copy keeps in-frame clones and lacks some. This table has some 61,000 clones, approximately 77% appearing once. This specimen consisted of CD4+ T cells from blood, obtained at the 22-month timepoint. The receptors originated from a human patient who received a liver transplant. The graft donor may be the source of some T cells. Both conserved end residues are part of each CDR3. Each record gives: clone size, J gene, D gene, V gene, CDR3 DNA, CDR3 protein. A D gene is named only where the DNA matches it firmly. Clone size is stated in some rows and not others, as once, few, many or a class when expanded.

- TRBJ1-2 TRBD1 TRBV7-8 TGTGCCAGCAGCTCTTTCAGGGGGCAAGGCTACACCTTC CASSSFRGQGYTF
- TRBJ2-5 - TRBV7-9 TGTGCCAGCAGCTTGGATGGACAAGAGACCCAGTACTTC CASSLDGQETQYF
- TRBJ1-6 - TRBV7-2 TGTGCCAGCAGCCCCACGGGGGTAATCAATTCACCCCTCCACTTT CASSPTGVINSPLHF
once TRBJ1-1 - TRBV2 TGTGCCAGCAGTGCGGACGCGAACACTGAAGCTTTCTTT CASSADANTEAFF
- TRBJ2-7 - TRBV5-1 TGCGCCAGCAGCGCAGGGCCTGAGGGTCAGCAGTACTTC CASSAGPEGQQYF
- TRBJ1-2 TRBD1 TRBV28 TGTGCCAGTAGAACACAGGGGGCCGGGTATGGCTACACCTTC CASRTQGAGYGYTF
- TRBJ1-1 TRBD1 TRBV19 TGTGCCAGTGGTCACAGGGGAAGTACTGAAGCTTTCTTT CASGHRGSTEAFF
once TRBJ1-2 TRBD1 TRBV27 TGTGCCAGTAAACGGGACAGGACTAACTATGGCTACACCTTC CASKRDRTNYGYTF
- TRBJ1-1 - TRBV6-5 TGTGCCAGCAGTTACGACAGTCTGAGCACTGAAGCTTTCTTT CASSYDSLSTEAFF
many TRBJ1-6 TRBD1 TRBV28 TGTGCCAGTCAGACAGGGCGAAATTCACCCCTCCACTTT CASQTGRNSPLHF
medium-sized TRBJ1-6 - TRBV7-9 TGTGCCAGCAATCAGCGCGTGGATTCACCCCTCCACTTT CASNQRVDSPLHF
- TRBJ2-4 TRBD2 TRBV2 TGTGCCAGCAGTGAAGCGGCTAGCGGGGGCAAAAACATTCAGTACTTC CASSEAASGGKNIQYF
once TRBJ2-7 - TRBV28 TGTGCCAGCAGTTCCGCCCAGACCGGGACAACCGAAGAATACGAGCAGTACTTC CASSSAQTGTTEEYEQYF
- TRBJ2-2 - TRBV5-8 TGTGCCAGCAGGGCGAACACCGGGGAGCTGTTTTTT CASRANTGELFF
- TRBJ1-5 TRBD1 TRBV9 TGTGCCAGCAGCCCCGGACAGGTCCAAGGGCAGCCCCAGCATTTT CASSPGQVQGQPQHF
- TRBJ1-5 TRBD1 TRBV14 TGTGCCAGCAGCCAAGATAGGGAACAGGGGGCTCATCAGCCCCAGCATTTT CASSQDREQGAHQPQHF
few TRBJ2-3 TRBD1 TRBV29-1 TGCAGCGTTGAAGGACAGGGGGCAGACACAGATACGCAGTATTTT CSVEGQGADTDTQYF